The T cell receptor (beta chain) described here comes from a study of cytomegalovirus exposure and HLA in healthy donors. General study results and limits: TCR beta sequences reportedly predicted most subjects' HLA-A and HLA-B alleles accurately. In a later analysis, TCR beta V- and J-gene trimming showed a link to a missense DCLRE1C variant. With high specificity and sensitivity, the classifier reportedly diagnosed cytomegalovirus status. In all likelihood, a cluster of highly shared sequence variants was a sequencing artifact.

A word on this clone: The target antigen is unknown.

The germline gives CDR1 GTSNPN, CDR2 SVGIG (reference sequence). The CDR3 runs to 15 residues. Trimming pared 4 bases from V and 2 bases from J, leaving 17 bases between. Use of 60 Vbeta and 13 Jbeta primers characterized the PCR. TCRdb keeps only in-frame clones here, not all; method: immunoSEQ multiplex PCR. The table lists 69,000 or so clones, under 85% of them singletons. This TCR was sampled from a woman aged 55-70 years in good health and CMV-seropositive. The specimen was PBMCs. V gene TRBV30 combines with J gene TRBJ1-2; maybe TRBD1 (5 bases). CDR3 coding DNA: TGTGCCTGGACAACCCCGTCAGGGTACAACTATGGCTACACCTTC. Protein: CAWTTPSGYNYGYTF.